The 6 T cell receptor beta chains below all came from one sample that was sequenced in a study of shared clonotypes between healthy human individuals. Assay used: immunoSEQ multiplex PCR; TCRdb lists only in-frame clones, some missing. The sample includes millions of clones, about 94% of them seen just once. CD45RO-negative, CCR7-selected cells formed the naive CD8 fraction, which excluded terminally differentiated effector memory CD45RA+ cells. Material: naive CD8+ T cells sorted from blood. The source is a man younger than 30 in good health.

The chain uses TRBV25-1 and TRBJ2-5; D gene ambiguous. The CDR3 extends over 14 amino acids. CDR1 and CDR2 from the germline V gene are MGHDK and SYGVNS. Trimming shortened V by 1 base and J by 7 bases, and 13 bases separated the two germline ends. This CDR3 is CASSEFVGGGTQYF. DNA for the CDR3: TGTGCCAGCAGTGAATTTGTGGGCGGTGGGACCCAGTACTTC.

The chain has TRBV11-2 and TRBJ2-5, with 10 bases matching TRBD1. V was clipped by 5 bases and J by 2 bases; unmatched bases: 8. Germline CDR1 and CDR2: SGHAT and FQNNGV. The CDR3 is made up of 16 amino acids. This chain's CDR3 is CASSQSDRGRQETQYF. CDR3 in DNA: TGTGCCAGCAGCCAAAGTGACAGGGGGCGTCAAGAGACCCAGTACTTC.

This clone was detected once. The V gene is TRBV5-4, the J gene TRBJ2-3; 8 positions agree with TRBD2. The CDR3 covers 16 residues. The trim removed 4 bases at V and 2 bases at J, leaving 9 bases unmatched. Germline V CDR1 and CDR2: SGHNT, YYREEE (reference sequence). The CDR3 sequence is CASSPVAGPDTDTQYF. CDR3 DNA: TGTGCCAGCAGCCCAGTAGCGGGGCCTGACACAGATACGCAGTATTTT. Looking up the rest from reference TRBV5-4 and TRBJ2-3 gives the full variable domain: ETGVTQSPTHLIKTRGQQVTLRCSSQSGHNTVSWYQQALGQGPQFIFQYYREEENGRGNFPPRFSGLQFPNYSSELNVNALELDDSALYLCASSPVAGPDTDTQYFGPGTRLTVL.

This rearrangement joins TRBV4-3 to TRBJ2-2, with 12 bases matching TRBD2. V was pared by 3 bases and J by 1 base, with 12 bases of the junction left unmatched. There are 20 residues in the CDR3. The germline CDR1 and CDR2 sequences are LGHNA and YSLEER. The CDR3 loop is CASSHYPGTSGLKNTGELFF. The CDR3, as DNA: TGCGCCAGCAGCCATTACCCCGGGACTAGCGGGCTCAAGAACACCGGGGAGCTGTTTTTT.

The rearrangement links TRBV9 to TRBJ2-1; D is ambiguous. From germline, CDR1 is SGDLS and CDR2 YYNGEE. V was pared by 3 bases and J by 3 bases, with 7 bases between. The CDR3 sequence is 13 residues long. DNA of the CDR3: TGTGCCAGCAGCGATCCCTACTACAATGAGCAGTTCTTC. Its protein is CASSDPYYNEQFF.

The chain recombines TRBV2 with TRBJ2-5; D ambiguous. The germline CDR1 and CDR2 sequences are SNHLY and FYNNEI. This CDR3 region has 13 residues. With 1 base removed from V and 3 bases from J, the gap between germline ends came to 6 bases. This chain's CDR3 is CASSEESKETQYF. Written as DNA, the CDR3 is TGTGCCAGCAGTGAAGAGTCTAAAGAGACCCAGTACTTC.